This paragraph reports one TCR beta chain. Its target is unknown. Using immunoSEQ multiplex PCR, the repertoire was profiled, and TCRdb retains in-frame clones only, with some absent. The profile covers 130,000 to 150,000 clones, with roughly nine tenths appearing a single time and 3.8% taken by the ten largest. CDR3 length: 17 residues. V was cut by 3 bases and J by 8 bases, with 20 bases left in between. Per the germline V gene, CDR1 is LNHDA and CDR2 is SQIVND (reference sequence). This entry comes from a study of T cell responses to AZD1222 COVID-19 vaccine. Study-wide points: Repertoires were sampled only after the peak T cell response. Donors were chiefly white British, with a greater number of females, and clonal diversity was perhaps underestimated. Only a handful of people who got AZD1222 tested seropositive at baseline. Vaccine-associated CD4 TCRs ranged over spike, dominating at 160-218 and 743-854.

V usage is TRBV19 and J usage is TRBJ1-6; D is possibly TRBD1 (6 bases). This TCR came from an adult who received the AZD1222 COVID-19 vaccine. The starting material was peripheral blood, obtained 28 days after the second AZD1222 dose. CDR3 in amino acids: CASSIIDKEGGYSPLHF. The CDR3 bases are TGTGCCAGTAGTATTATTGACAAGGAAGGGGGATATTCACCCCTCCACTTT.